The clone carrying this TCR beta chain has ten or more counts. The V gene end was trimmed by 8 bases and the J gene end by 0 bases; junction bases not matched to a gene: 7. The CDR3 length is 15 residues. Libraries from naive CD8 cells were generated from about 20,000 to 1,000,000 sorted cells (with 10%, 30% or 50% RNA). Naive CD8 T cell sorting was performed on the CD8+CD4-CCR7+CD45RA+ phenotype. Using its own MiXCR run on the PCR reads, TCRdb lists one record per CDR3 protein. The data contain hundreds of thousands of distinct CDR3 sequences, around 20% of them singletons. The sample is drawn from a study of molecular identifiers for immune sequencing clone quantification. For the study at large: Replicates partitioned RNA from about 20,000 or 100,000 naive CD8 cells into five parts, sequencing four.

This receptor was obtained from a human donor in good health. Some libraries in this study had Jurkat cell RNA spiked in. Specimen: naive CD8+ T cells from blood, with Jurkat cell RNA spiked in. Subset denoted: FACS-sorted CD8+CD4-CCR7+CD45RA+ naive T cells. The chain employs TRBV12-3 or TRBV12-4 and TRBJ2-4; 7 bases are shared with TRBD2. CDR3 nucleotide sequence: TGTGCCAGCGGGGTAGCGGGTATAGCCAAAAACATTCAGTACTTC. Its protein is CASGVAGIAKNIQYF.